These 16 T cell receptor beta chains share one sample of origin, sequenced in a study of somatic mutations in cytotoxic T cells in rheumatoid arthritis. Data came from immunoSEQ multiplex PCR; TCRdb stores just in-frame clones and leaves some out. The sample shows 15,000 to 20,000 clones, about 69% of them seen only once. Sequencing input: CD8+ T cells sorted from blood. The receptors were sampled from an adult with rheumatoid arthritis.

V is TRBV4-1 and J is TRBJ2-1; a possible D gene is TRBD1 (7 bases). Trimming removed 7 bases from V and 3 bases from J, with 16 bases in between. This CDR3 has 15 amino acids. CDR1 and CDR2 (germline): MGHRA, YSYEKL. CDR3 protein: CASTGAGGGYNEQFF. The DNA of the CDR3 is TGCGCCAGCACTGGGGCAGGGGGAGGCTACAATGAGCAGTTCTTC.

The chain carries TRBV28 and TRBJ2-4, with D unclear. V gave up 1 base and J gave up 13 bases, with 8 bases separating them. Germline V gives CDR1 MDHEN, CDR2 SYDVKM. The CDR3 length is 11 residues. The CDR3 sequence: CASSLFGPQYF. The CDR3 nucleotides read TGTGCCAGCAGTTTATTCGGGCCCCAGTACTTC.

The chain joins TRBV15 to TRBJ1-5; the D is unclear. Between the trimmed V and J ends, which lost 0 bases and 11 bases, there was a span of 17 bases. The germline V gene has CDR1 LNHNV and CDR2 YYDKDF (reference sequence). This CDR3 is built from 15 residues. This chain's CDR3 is CATSREKAGITAQHF. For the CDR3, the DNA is TGTGCCACCAGCAGAGAGAAGGCCGGGATCACGGCCCAGCATTTT.

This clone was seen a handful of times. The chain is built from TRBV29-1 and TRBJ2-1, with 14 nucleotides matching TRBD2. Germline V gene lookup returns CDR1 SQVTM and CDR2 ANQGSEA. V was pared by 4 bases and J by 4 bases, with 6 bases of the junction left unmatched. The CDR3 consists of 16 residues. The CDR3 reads CSVGGTSGSFYNEQFF. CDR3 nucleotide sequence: TGCAGCGTTGGTGGGACTAGCGGGAGTTTTTACAATGAGCAGTTCTTC.

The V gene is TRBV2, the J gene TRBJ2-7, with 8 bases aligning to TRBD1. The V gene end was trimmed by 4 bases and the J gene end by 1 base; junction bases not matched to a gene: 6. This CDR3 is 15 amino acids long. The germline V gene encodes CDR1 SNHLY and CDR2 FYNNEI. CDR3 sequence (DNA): TGTGCCAGCAGTGCTGACAGGGGCAAGTCCTACGAGCAGTACTTC. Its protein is CASSADRGKSYEQYF.

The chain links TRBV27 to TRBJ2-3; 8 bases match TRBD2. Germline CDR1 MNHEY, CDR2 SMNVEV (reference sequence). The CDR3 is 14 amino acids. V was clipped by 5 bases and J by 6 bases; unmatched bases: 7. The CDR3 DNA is TGTGCCAGCAGTATAGGGACTAGAGCTGATACGCAGTATTTT. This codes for CASSIGTRADTQYF.

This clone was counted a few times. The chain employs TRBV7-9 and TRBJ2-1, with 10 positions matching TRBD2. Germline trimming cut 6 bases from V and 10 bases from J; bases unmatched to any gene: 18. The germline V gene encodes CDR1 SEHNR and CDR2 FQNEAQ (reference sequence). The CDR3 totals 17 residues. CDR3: CASSAPVGTSEVGEQFF. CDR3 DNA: TGTGCCAGCAGTGCCCCCGTCGGGACTAGCGAGGTTGGGGAGCAGTTCTTC.

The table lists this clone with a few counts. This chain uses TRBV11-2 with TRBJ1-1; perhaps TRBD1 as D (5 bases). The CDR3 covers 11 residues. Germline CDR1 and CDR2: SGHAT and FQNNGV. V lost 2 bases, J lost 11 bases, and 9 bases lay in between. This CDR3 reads CASSLQGRAFF. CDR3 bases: TGTGCCAGCAGCTTACAGGGCAGGGCTTTCTTT.

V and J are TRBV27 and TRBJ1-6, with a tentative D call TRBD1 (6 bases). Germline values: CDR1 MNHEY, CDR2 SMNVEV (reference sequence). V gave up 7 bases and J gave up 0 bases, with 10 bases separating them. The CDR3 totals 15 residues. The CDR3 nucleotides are TGTGCCAGCAAGGGGGTAGGCTCCTATAATTCACCCCTCCACTTT. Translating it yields CASKGVGSYNSPLHF.

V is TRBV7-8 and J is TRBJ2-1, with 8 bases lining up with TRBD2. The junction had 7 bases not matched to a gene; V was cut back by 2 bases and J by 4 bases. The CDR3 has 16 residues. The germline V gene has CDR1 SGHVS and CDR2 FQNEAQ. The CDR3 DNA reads TGTGCCAGCAGCTTAAGCGAGACTAGCGCTTACAATGAGCAGTTCTTC. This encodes CASSLSETSAYNEQFF.

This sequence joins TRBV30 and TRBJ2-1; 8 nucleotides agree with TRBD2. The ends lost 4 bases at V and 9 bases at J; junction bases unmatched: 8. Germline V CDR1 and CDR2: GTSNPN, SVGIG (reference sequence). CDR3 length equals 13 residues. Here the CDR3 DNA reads TGTGCCTGGAAGGGACTAGGATTCTCTGAGCAGTTCTTC. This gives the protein CAWKGLGFSEQFF.

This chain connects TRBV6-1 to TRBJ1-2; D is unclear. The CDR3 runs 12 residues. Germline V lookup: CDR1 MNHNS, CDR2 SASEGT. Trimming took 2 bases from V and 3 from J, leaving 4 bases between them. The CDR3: CASSELDYGYTF. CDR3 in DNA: TGTGCCAGCAGTGAATTGGACTATGGCTACACCTTC.

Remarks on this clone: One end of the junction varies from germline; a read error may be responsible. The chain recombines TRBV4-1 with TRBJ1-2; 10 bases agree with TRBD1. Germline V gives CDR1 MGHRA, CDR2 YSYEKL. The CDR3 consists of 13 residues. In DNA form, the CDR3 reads TGCGCCAGCAGCCAAGATCGAACCGGGACAGGGGTCTTC. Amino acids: CASSQDRTGTGVF.

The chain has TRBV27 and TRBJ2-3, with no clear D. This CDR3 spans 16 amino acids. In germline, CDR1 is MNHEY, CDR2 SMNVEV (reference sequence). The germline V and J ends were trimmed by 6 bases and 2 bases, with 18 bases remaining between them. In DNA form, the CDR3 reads TGTGCCAGCAGAAACCTCGACTCGTTCGACACAGATACGCAGTATTTT. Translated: CASRNLDSFDTDTQYF.

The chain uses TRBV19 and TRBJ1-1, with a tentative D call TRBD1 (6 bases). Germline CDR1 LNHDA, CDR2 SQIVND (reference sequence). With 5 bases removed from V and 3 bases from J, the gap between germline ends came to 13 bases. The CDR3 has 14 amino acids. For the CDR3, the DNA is TGTGCCAGTAGTTTTTCAGGGGCGGACACTGAAGCTTTCTTT. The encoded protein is CASSFSGADTEAFF.

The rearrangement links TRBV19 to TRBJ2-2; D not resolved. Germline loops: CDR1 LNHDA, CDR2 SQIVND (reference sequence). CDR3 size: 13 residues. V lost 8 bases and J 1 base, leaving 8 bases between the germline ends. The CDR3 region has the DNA TGTGCCAGTCTTTCGCTGAACACCGGGGAGCTGTTTTTT. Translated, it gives CASLSLNTGELFF.